The 5 T cell receptor beta chains presented below share a single source sample, sequenced in a study of long-term antiretroviral therapy in people with HIV. The libraries were made with immunoSEQ v3.0 at survey level. Assay: immunoSEQ multiplex PCR; the TCRdb copy retains only in-frame clones and omits some. The repertoire holds 17,000 or so clones, with roughly 80% as singletons. Sequencing used unsorted PBMCs, obtained approximately 2.5 years before starting antiretroviral therapy. The receptors were sampled from a woman between 50 and 59 years old with HIV.

The gene calls are TRBV5-7 and TRBJ1-4, with no clear D. TRBV5-7 has ORF status, its function being uncertain. Between the trimmed V and J ends, which lost 2 bases and 8 bases, there was a span of 19 bases. This CDR3 comprises 16 residues. This CDR3 reads CASSFLVWQYREKLFF. CDR3 nucleotides: TGTGCCAGCAGCTTTCTGGTTTGGCAATACAGAGAAAAACTGTTTTTT.

The gene calls are TRBV5-6 and TRBJ2-3, with D perhaps matching TRBD2 (5 bases). Trimming shortened V by 2 bases and J by 5 bases, and 12 bases separated the two germline ends. This CDR3 comprises 14 residues. Germline V CDR1 and CDR2: SGHDT, YYEEEE. The CDR3 sequence is CASSFTGEGDTQYF. The DNA of the CDR3 is TGTGCCAGCAGCTTTACTGGCGAGGGAGATACGCAGTATTTT. Complete variable domain (other parts from reference TRBV5-6 and TRBJ2-3): DAGVTQSPTHLIKTRGQQVTLRCSPKSGHDTVSWYQQALGQGPQFIFQYYEEEERQRGNFPDRFSGHQFPNYSSELNVNALLLGDSALYLCASSFTGEGDTQYFGPGTRLTVL.

The chain has TRBV27 and TRBJ2-1, with 7 positions matching TRBD2. The CDR3 has 12 amino acids. V shed 4 bases and J 15 bases; nucleotides not matched to a gene: 9. Germline V CDR1 and CDR2: MNHEY, SMNVEV (reference sequence). The CDR3 loop is CASSYREDLLFF. CDR3 DNA sequence: TGTGCCAGCAGTTACCGGGAGGACCTTCTGTTCTTC.

The V call is TRBV19, the J call TRBJ2-5; the D gene is possibly TRBD1 (5 bases). The CDR3 covers 13 residues. The V end was cut by 5 bases, the J end by 4 bases, with 11 bases between. Germline CDR1 and CDR2: LNHDA and SQIVND (reference sequence). The chain's CDR3 is CASSPGRGETQYF. CDR3 DNA: TGTGCCAGTAGTCCCGGTAGGGGAGAGACCCAGTACTTC.

This chain links TRBV10-3 with TRBJ1-5; D might be TRBD1 (5 bases). This CDR3 contains 14 residues. From germline, CDR1 is ENHRY and CDR2 SYGVKD. The V end was cut by 9 bases, the J end by 3 bases, with 15 bases between. The chain's CDR3 is CAISLWTNNQPQHF. The CDR3 region has the DNA TGTGCCATTTCCCTCTGGACAAACAATCAGCCCCAGCATTTT.